This T cell receptor beta chain appears in the sequencing data of a study of T cell responses to AZD1222 COVID-19 vaccine. Findings and caveats of the study: The repertoires were collected only after the peak T cell response.

Data came from immunoSEQ multiplex PCR; TCRdb stores just in-frame clones and leaves some out. The sample records over 200,000 clones, 90% to 95% being singletons. On this clone itself: Its antigen remains unidentified.

The germline V gene encodes CDR1 MDHEN and CDR2 SYDVKM. The CDR3 consists of 14 residues. V was pared by 6 bases and J by 9 bases, with 15 bases between. The source is an adult who received the MenACWY meningococcal vaccine as a control. The sample in question was peripheral blood, obtained 28 days after the second dose of the MenACWY control vaccine. J is TRBJ1-6 and V is TRBV28; D remains ambiguous. DNA for the CDR3: TGTGCCAGCAGCCCCACCGGACTTGGTTCACCCCTCCACTTT. Protein: CASSPTGLGSPLHF.